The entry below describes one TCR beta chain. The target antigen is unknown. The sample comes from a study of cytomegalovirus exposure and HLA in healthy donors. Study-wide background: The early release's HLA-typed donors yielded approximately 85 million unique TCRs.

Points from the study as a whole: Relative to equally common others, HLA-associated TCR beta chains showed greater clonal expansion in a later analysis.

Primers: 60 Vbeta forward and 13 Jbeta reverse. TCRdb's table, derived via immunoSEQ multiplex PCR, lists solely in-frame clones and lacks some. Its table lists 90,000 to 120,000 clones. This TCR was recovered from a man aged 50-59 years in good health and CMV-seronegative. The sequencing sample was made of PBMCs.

The CDR3 protein is CASSQGTVKNTEAFF. In DNA form, the CDR3 reads TGCGCCAGCAGCCAAGGGACAGTAAAGAACACTGAAGCTTTCTTT. The chain employs TRBV4-1 and TRBJ1-1; D is perhaps TRBD1 (6 bases). The CDR3 contains 15 residues. Germline values: CDR1 MGHRA, CDR2 YSYEKL. With 1 base removed from V and 1 base from J, the gap between germline ends came to 10 bases.